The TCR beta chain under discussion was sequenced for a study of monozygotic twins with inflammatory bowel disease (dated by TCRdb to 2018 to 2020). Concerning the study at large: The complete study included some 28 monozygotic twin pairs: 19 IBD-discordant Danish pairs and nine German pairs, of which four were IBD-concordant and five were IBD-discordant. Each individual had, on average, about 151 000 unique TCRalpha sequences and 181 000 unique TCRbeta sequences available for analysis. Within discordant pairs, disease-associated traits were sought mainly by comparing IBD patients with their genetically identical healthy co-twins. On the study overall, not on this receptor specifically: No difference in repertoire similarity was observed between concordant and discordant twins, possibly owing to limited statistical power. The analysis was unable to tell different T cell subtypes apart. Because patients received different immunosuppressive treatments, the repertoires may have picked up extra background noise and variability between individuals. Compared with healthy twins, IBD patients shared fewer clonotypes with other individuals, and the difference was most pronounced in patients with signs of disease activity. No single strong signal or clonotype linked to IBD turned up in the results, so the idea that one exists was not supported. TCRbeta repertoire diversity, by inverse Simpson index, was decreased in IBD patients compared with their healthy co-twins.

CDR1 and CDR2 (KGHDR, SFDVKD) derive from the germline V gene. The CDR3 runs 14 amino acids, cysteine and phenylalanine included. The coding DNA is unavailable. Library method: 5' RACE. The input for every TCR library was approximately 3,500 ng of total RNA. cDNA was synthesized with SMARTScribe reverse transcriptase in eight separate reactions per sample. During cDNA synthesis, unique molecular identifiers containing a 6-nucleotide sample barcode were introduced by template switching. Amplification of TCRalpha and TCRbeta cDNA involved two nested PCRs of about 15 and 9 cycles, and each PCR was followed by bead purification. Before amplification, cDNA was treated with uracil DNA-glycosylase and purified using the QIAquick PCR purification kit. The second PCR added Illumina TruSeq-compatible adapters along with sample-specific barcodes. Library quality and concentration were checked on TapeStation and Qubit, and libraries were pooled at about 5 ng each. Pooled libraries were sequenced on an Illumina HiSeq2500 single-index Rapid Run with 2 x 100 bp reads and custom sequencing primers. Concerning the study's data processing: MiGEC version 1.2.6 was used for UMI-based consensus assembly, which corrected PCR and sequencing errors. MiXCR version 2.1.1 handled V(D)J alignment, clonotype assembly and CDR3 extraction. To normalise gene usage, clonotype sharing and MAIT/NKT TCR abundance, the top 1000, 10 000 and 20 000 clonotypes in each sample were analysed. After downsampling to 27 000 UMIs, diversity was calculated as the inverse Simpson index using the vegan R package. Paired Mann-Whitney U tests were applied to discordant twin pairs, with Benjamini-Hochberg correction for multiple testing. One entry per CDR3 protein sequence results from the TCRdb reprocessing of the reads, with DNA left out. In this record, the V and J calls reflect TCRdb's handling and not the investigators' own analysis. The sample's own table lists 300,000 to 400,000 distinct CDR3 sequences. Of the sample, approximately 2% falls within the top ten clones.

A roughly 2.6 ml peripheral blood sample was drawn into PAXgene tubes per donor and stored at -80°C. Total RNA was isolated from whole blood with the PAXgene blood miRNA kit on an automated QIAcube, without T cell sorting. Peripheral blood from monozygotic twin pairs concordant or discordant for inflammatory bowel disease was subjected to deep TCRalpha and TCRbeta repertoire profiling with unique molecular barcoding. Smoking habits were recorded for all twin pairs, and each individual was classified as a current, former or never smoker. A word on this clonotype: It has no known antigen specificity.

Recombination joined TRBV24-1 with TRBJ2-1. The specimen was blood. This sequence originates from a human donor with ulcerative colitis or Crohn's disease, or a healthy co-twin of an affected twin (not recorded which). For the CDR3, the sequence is CATSRRESYNEQFF.